These 21 T cell receptor beta chains share one sample of origin, sequenced in a study of Graves' ophthalmopathy and Graves' hyperthyroidism. Transcripts of RNA were the source for amplifying TCR beta CDR3 regions. Second-round multiplex PCR came after a first-round RT-PCR that employed HTBI primers. TCRdb reprocessed the multiplex PCR reads via MiXCR and lists one record per CDR3 protein. The sample includes under 350,000 distinct CDR3 sequences, around a sixth of them seen just once. The sequenced sample consisted of peripheral blood. The receptors stem from an adult man with Graves' ophthalmopathy.

This clonotype was seen at least ten times. The chain couples TRBV19 to TRBJ1-5; no reliable D call. CDR1 and CDR2 from the germline V gene are LNHDA and SQIVND (reference sequence). This CDR3 spans 13 amino acids. V was cut by 3 bases and J by 7 bases, with 10 bases left in between. The CDR3 DNA reads TGTGCCAGTAGTATCGACACGAGGCAGCCCCAGCATTTT. Its protein product is CASSIDTRQPQHF. Drawing the rest from reference TRBV19 and TRBJ1-5, the complete variable domain is DGGITQSPKYLFRKEGQNVTLSCEQNLNHDAMYWYRQDPGQGLRLIYYSQIVNDFQKGDIAEGYSVSREKKESFPLTVTSAQKNPTAFYLCASSIDTRQPQHFGDGTRLSIL.

This clonotype was observed many times. The rearrangement joins TRBV28 to TRBJ2-2; 7 nucleotides match TRBD2. CDR1 and CDR2 from the germline V gene are MDHEN and SYDVKM. J was trimmed by 0 bases and V by 5 bases; bases with no gene match: 3. The CDR3 spans 15 residues. CDR3 loop: CASSASGSNTGELFF. CDR3 coding DNA: TGTGCCAGCAGTGCTAGCGGATCGAACACCGGGGAGCTGTTTTTT.

This clonotype has ten or more counts. The rearrangement uses TRBV10-3 and TRBJ2-7; 7 bases fit TRBD2. The V and J ends lost 0 bases and 6 bases, in that order; junction bases with no gene match: 14. Germline V gene sequence: CDR1 ENHRY, CDR2 SYGVKD. This CDR3 contains 17 residues. DNA for the CDR3: TGTGCCATCAGTGAGTCTGGGGCGGGGAGGGCATCGGTCGAGCAGTACTTC. This encodes CAISESGAGRASVEQYF.

V and J are TRBV6-1 and TRBJ1-1; 7 bases agree with TRBD1. Germline assignment: CDR1 MNHNS and CDR2 SASEGT. The CDR3 loop spans 11 amino acids. With V trimmed by 8 bases and J by 4 bases, 1 base remained unmatched. The CDR3 loop reads CASQGGTEAFF. The CDR3 region has the DNA TGTGCCAGCCAGGGGGGCACTGAAGCTTTCTTT.

The V call is TRBV12-3 or TRBV12-4, the J call TRBJ2-5; D gene uncertain. Trimming removed 1 base from V and 11 bases from J, with 5 bases in between. The CDR3 has 10 residues. The CDR3, as DNA: TGTGCCAGCAGTTTAGTATCGCAGTACTTC. Translated: CASSLVSQYF.

The sample holds many counts of this clonotype. This chain connects TRBV12-3 or TRBV12-4 to TRBJ2-7; D possibly corresponds to TRBD1 (5 bases). The CDR3 length is 15 residues. V was cut by 5 bases and J by 5 bases, with 19 bases left in between. CDR3 coding DNA: TGTGCCAGCAGTACCGGGTCGGATCCCAGGGACGAGCAGTACTTC. It yields the protein CASSTGSDPRDEQYF.

The rearrangement uses TRBV6-1 and TRBJ1-5; a weak D match, TRBD1 (6 bases). Germline CDR1 and CDR2: MNHNS and SASEGT. Deletions cut 9 bases from V and 5 bases from J, with 23 bases between. This CDR3 has 16 residues. CDR3 DNA sequence: TGTGCCAGTAGAGAAACCAACACAGGGTTTCATCAGCCCCAGCATTTT. Encoded protein: CASRETNTGFHQPQHF.

In its sample, this clonotype was seen many times. The chain is built from TRBV5-4 and TRBJ2-5; 8 nucleotides align to TRBD2. Germline V lookup: CDR1 SGHNT, CDR2 YYREEE (reference sequence). The CDR3 runs to 14 residues. Trimming took 0 bases from V and 5 from J; bases not matched to a gene: 3. The DNA of the CDR3 is TGTGCCAGCAGCTTGGAGCGGGAGCGGGAGACCCAGTACTTC. It codes for CASSLERERETQYF.

This clonotype was seen many times. The rearrangement joins TRBV4-2 to TRBJ2-2; no clear D gene. Germline CDR1 and CDR2: LGHNA and YNFKEQ. The CDR3 contains 16 residues. Trimming removed 0 bases at V and 2 bases at J, with 10 bases between. The CDR3 sequence: CASSQEVSGNTGELFF. CDR3 coding DNA: TGTGCCAGCAGCCAAGAGGTATCAGGTAACACCGGGGAGCTGTTTTTT.

The sample holds many counts of this clonotype. This chain connects TRBV6-5 to TRBJ2-5; 7 bases line up with TRBD2. V lost 4 bases to trimming and J lost 3 bases; unmatched junction nucleotides: 5. The CDR3 contains 14 residues. CDR1 and CDR2 from the germline V gene are MNHEY and SVGAGI. The chain's CDR3 is CASSWGGSEETQYF. The CDR3 nucleotides are TGTGCCAGCAGTTGGGGGGGGTCTGAAGAGACCCAGTACTTC.

The V and J genes are TRBV6-2 or TRBV6-3 and TRBJ2-5; 12 nucleotides align to TRBD2. J was trimmed by 0 bases and V by 6 bases; bases with no gene match: 8. Germline lookup yields CDR1 MNHEY and CDR2 SVGEGT. The CDR3 extends over 17 amino acids. CDR3 loop: CASRKTSGGEYQETQYF. The DNA of the CDR3 is TGTGCCAGCAGAAAGACTAGCGGGGGAGAGTACCAAGAGACCCAGTACTTC.

This clonotype was detected many times. This chain uses TRBV11-2 with TRBJ2-7, with no clear D. This CDR3 contains 14 residues. Trimming took off 4 bases at V and 0 bases at J, with 10 bases between the two ends. Germline CDR1 SGHAT, CDR2 FQNNGV. CDR3 protein: CASSSRRSSYEQYF. DNA for the CDR3: TGTGCCAGCAGCTCCCGACGGAGCTCCTACGAGCAGTACTTC.

This clonotype was observed many times. The chain uses TRBV11-2 and TRBJ1-1; TRBD1 agrees at 7 bases. CDR1 is SGHAT and CDR2 is FQNNGV in the germline V gene. CDR3 length: 12 residues. Unmatched junction bases numbered 3, after V lost 5 bases and J lost 6 bases. The CDR3 DNA follows: TGTGCCAGCAGCCCCGGGACAGCTGAAGCTTTCTTT. Encoded protein: CASSPGTAEAFF.

The chain uses TRBV20-1 and TRBJ1-1; D gene ambiguous. The CDR3 totals 12 residues. With 3 bases removed from V and 2 bases from J, the gap between germline ends came to 7 bases. CDR1 DFQATT and CDR2 SNEGSKA come from the germline V gene (reference sequence). This CDR3 is CSARTPNTEAFF. For the CDR3, the DNA is TGCAGTGCTAGGACCCCTAACACTGAAGCTTTCTTT.

In its sample, this clonotype was seen many times. The gene calls are TRBV5-8 and TRBJ1-1, with a possible D match to TRBD1 (6 bases). Germline V CDR1 and CDR2: SGHTS, YDEGEE. The CDR3 length is 14 residues. Trimming left V 0 bases short and J 4 bases short, with 10 bases between. The CDR3 DNA reads TGTGCCAGCAGCTTGGCTCAGGGGACCACTGAAGCTTTCTTT. Translating gives CASSLAQGTTEAFF.

This clonotype was counted many times. The chain couples TRBV7-8 to TRBJ2-5; D gene ambiguous. Trimming took 0 bases from V and 5 from J, leaving 10 bases between them. CDR1 and CDR2 from the germline V gene are SGHVS and FQNEAQ. The CDR3 runs 14 residues. CDR3 amino acids: CASSLASSAETQYF. The CDR3 DNA follows: TGTGCCAGCAGCTTAGCCTCTTCCGCGGAGACCCAGTACTTC.

This clonotype appeared a few times. The V and J genes are TRBV19 and TRBJ1-2, with no clear D. Trimming took off 5 bases at V and 2 bases at J, with 15 bases between the two ends. The CDR3 runs to 15 residues. Germline CDR1 is LNHDA and CDR2 is SQIVND (reference sequence). CDR3 region: CASSFQAGSNYGYTF. CDR3 sequence (DNA): TGTGCCAGTAGTTTTCAGGCGGGAAGCAACTATGGCTACACCTTC. Filled out from reference TRBV19 and TRBJ1-2, the complete variable domain reads DGGITQSPKYLFRKEGQNVTLSCEQNLNHDAMYWYRQDPGQGLRLIYYSQIVNDFQKGDIAEGYSVSREKKESFPLTVTSAQKNPTAFYLCASSFQAGSNYGYTFGSGTRLTVV.

This clonotype was observed at least ten times. V and J are TRBV20-1 and TRBJ1-1; D uncertain. Germline values: CDR1 DFQATT, CDR2 SNEGSKA (reference sequence). V gave up 0 bases and J gave up 3 bases, with 5 bases separating them. This CDR3 has 12 residues. The CDR3 DNA sequence: TGCAGTGCTAGAGAAGGGCACACTGAAGCTTTCTTT. It specifies CSAREGHTEAFF.

This clonotype was seen ten or more times. Here the CDR3 reads CASSYPGTGITGELFF. DNA for the CDR3: TGTGCCAGCAGTTATCCCGGGACAGGGATTACCGGGGAGCTGTTTTTT. V gene TRBV6-2 or TRBV6-3 combines with J gene TRBJ2-2; 9 bases agree with TRBD1. CDR3 length: 16 amino acids. Germline V gives CDR1 MNHEY, CDR2 SVGEGT. V lost 3 bases to trimming and J lost 5 bases; unmatched junction nucleotides: 7.

This clonotype was picked up many times. The chain is built from TRBV2 and TRBJ1-5; a weak D match, TRBD1 (5 bases). V lost 1 base, J lost 6 bases, and 7 bases lay in between. The CDR3 totals 13 residues. CDR1 is SNHLY, CDR2 FYNNEI, per germline. CDR3 DNA: TGTGCCAGCAGTGAAGGGGGGATTCAGCCCCAGCATTTT. Its translation: CASSEGGIQPQHF.

Ten or more counts support this clonotype. The J gene is TRBJ1-2, the V gene TRBV12-3 or TRBV12-4; D ambiguous. Trimming left V 3 bases short and J 2 bases short, with 10 bases between. This CDR3 is built from 14 residues. The chain's CDR3 is CASSLVPGNYGYTF. In nucleotides, the CDR3 is TGTGCCAGCAGTTTGGTCCCGGGGAACTATGGCTACACCTTC.